These 10 T cell receptor beta chains were all obtained from the same sample, sequenced in a study of T cell responses to AZD1222 COVID-19 vaccine. The assay was immunoSEQ multiplex PCR, and TCRdb's table has in-frame clones only and misses some. The sample holds 90,000 to 150,000 clones, around nine tenths seen once. The sequencing used peripheral blood, collected on day 0 of AZD1222 vaccination. Every receptor here comes from an adult in good health.

The sample holds one count of this clone. The J gene is TRBJ2-3, the V gene TRBV6-4, with 10 positions matching TRBD2. Trimming removed 4 bases from V and 4 bases from J; junction bases left unmatched: 2. Germline V lookup: CDR1 MRHNA, CDR2 SNTAGT. The CDR3 totals 14 residues. The CDR3 DNA reads TGTGCCAGCAGTGTGAGCGGGGGGGCAGATACGCAGTATTTT. It specifies CASSVSGGADTQYF.

V usage is TRBV10-3 and J usage is TRBJ2-7; 9 bases line up with TRBD1. The junction had 8 bases not matched to a gene; V was cut back by 6 bases and J by 5 bases. The germline V gene encodes CDR1 ENHRY and CDR2 SYGVKD. The CDR3 consists of 14 residues. CDR3 sequence reads: CAIRAGQGRDEQYF. In DNA form, the CDR3 reads TGTGCCATCAGGGCGGGACAGGGAAGAGACGAGCAGTACTTC.

This chain uses TRBV7-9 with TRBJ1-2, with D possibly matching TRBD1 (6 bases). Germline lookup yields CDR1 SEHNR and CDR2 FQNEAQ (reference sequence). Trimming stripped 5 bases from V and 2 bases from J, with 12 bases between. The CDR3 has 14 amino acids. DNA of the CDR3: TGTGCCAGCAGCGGACGGACAGAGAACTATGGCTACACCTTC. This sequence encodes CASSGRTENYGYTF.

This rearrangement joins TRBV30 to TRBJ1-3; TRBD1 might be the D (5 bases). This CDR3 is built from 14 residues. V was shortened by 5 bases and J by 7 bases, with 18 bases between the two germline ends. CDR1 and CDR2 from the germline V gene are GTSNPN and SVGIG (reference sequence). The CDR3 here is CAWSPRGRKNTIYF. CDR3 sequence (DNA): TGTGCCTGGTCCCCGAGGGGCAGGAAGAACACCATATATTTT.

The rearrangement links TRBV28 to TRBJ2-1; D ambiguous. This CDR3 is built from 13 residues. Germline V gene sequence: CDR1 MDHEN, CDR2 SYDVKM. V gave up 7 bases and J gave up 4 bases, with 11 bases separating them. In DNA, the CDR3 is TGTGCCAGCACTCTAAAGGTATACAATGAGCAGTTCTTC. Its translation: CASTLKVYNEQFF.

The chain combines TRBV5-5 with TRBJ2-7; D may be TRBD1 or TRBD2 (5 bases each). CDR3 length: 15 residues. CDR1 and CDR2 (germline): SGHKS, YYEKEE (reference sequence). Trimming removed 3 bases at V and 2 bases at J, with 15 bases between. CDR3 region: CASSWAGTSPYEQYF. The CDR3 DNA reads TGTGCCAGCAGCTGGGCCGGGACCTCCCCCTACGAGCAGTACTTC. The full variable domain, rest sourced from reference TRBV5-5 and TRBJ2-7, is DAGVTQSPTHLIKTRGQQVTLRCSPISGHKSVSWYQQVLGQGPQFIFQYYEKEERGRGNFPDRFSARQFPNYSSELNVNALLLGDSALYLCASSWAGTSPYEQYFGPGTRLTVT.

The chain employs TRBV25-1 and TRBJ2-7, with D maybe TRBD2 (5 bases). Germline assignment: CDR1 MGHDK and CDR2 SYGVNS. Trimming stripped 4 bases from V and 0 bases from J, with 10 bases between. This CDR3 has 14 amino acids. The CDR3 DNA reads TGTGCCAGCAGTGCCTCCGGGGACTCCTACGAGCAGTACTTC. Amino acid sequence: CASSASGDSYEQYF.

V is TRBV28 and J is TRBJ1-2; D is undetermined. This CDR3 region has 12 residues. V dropped 4 bases and J dropped 6 bases, with 9 bases sitting between them. Germline V gene sequence: CDR1 MDHEN, CDR2 SYDVKM. CDR3 in amino acids: CASSSWTDGYTF. Here the CDR3 DNA reads TGTGCCAGCAGTTCCTGGACTGATGGCTACACCTTC.

V gene TRBV7-2 combines with J gene TRBJ1-6; D unresolved. CDR1 and CDR2 (germline): SGHTA, FQGNSA. V shed 1 base and J shed 2 bases, with 6 bases lying between them. The CDR3 sequence is 15 residues long. The CDR3 loop reads CASSLGDTYNSPLHF. As DNA, the CDR3 is TGTGCCAGCAGCTTAGGGGATACCTATAATTCACCCCTCCACTTT.

The chain couples TRBV5-1 to TRBJ1-1; D might be TRBD1 (5 bases). Trimming cost V 3 bases and J 1 base, with 10 bases left between them. Germline lookup yields CDR1 SGHRS and CDR2 YFSETQ. The CDR3 has 14 amino acids. The CDR3 is CASSSRTKNTEAFF. The CDR3 DNA is TGCGCCAGCAGCTCCCGGACAAAGAACACTGAAGCTTTCTTT.